The present TCR beta chain was sequenced within a study of beta chain features in type 1 diabetes. Across the study: Patients and healthy donors were similar in age, gender and cell yields. General observations from the study: Among type 1 diabetes patients, VDJ junctions had fewer insertions and more deletions. The naive, central memory and Treg TCRB repertoires looked more alike in patients than they did in healthy donors.

This clone showed up just a few times. Its antigen remains unidentified. The purity of all sorted populations exceeded 98%. Investigators reverse transcribed all isolated RNA, so they sequenced expressed TCRB transcripts. This table comes from immunoSEQ multiplex PCR, and its TCRdb copy is limited to in-frame clones, with some not included. Of roughly 180,000 clones listed, about 13% were seen once; the top ten hold less than 0.7%. V was shortened by 2 bases and J by 4 bases, with 9 bases between the two germline ends. CDR1 and CDR2 from the germline V gene are GTSNPN and SVGIG (reference sequence). This CDR3 is built from 13 residues.

The chain has TRBV30 and TRBJ1-5, with D maybe TRBD1 (5 bases). Sequencing was done on a sample of central memory CD4+ T cells from blood. This TCR was sampled from a woman between 18 and 29 years old in good health. Written as DNA, the CDR3 is TGTGCCTGGAGTATAGCAGGGAATCAGCCCCAGCATTTT. It encodes CAWSIAGNQPQHF.